A single sample is the source of the 19 T cell receptor beta chains below, sequenced in a study of Ad26.COV2.S vaccination and SARS-CoV-2 variants. Treatment described: roughly 20 received Ad26.COV2.S at low or high dose, single or two shots; roughly five received placebo; per-sample allocation not given. The samples date from day 63 after the first vaccine or placebo injection. Produced via immunoSEQ multiplex PCR; TCRdb's table is partial and in-frame only. This sample has 300,000 to 350,000 clones, with about 87% found just once. This material consisted of peripheral blood, taken in a trial of Ad26.COV2.S vaccine versus placebo. These receptor sequences come from a person between 18 and 65 years old who received the Ad26.COV2.S COVID-19 vaccine or a placebo.

CDR3 protein: CASSLNRGVNTEAFF. CDR3 coding DNA: TGTGCCAGCAGCTTAAACAGGGGGGTGAACACTGAAGCTTTCTTT. The V call is TRBV7-9, the J call TRBJ1-1; TRBD1 agrees at 8 bases. Germline trimming cut 2 bases from V and 0 bases from J; bases unmatched to any gene: 2. Germline CDR1 reads SEHNR; CDR2 reads FQNEAQ (reference sequence). The CDR3 contains 15 residues. Based on the CDR3 plus reference TRBV7-9 and TRBJ1-1, the full variable domain is DTGVSQNPRHKITKRGQNVTFRCDPISEHNRLYWYRQTLGQGPEFLTYFQNEAQLEKSRLLSDRFSAERPKGSFSTLEIQRTEQGDSAMYLCASSLNRGVNTEAFFGQGTRLTVV.

The chain employs TRBV19 and TRBJ2-2; D gene unclear. V was trimmed by 8 bases and J by 1 base, leaving 11 bases between them. CDR3 size: 14 residues. The germline gives CDR1 LNHDA, CDR2 SQIVND (reference sequence). CDR3 in DNA: TGTGCCAGTTCTCTTGGTAGGAACACCGGGGAGCTGTTTTTT. Its protein product is CASSLGRNTGELFF.

The chain is built from TRBV9 and TRBJ2-5; D possibly matches TRBD1 or TRBD2 (6 bases each). This CDR3 region has 15 residues. Germline values: CDR1 SGDLS, CDR2 YYNGEE. Trimming shortened V by 3 bases and J by 0 bases, and 12 bases separated the two germline ends. CDR3 in amino acids: CASSAAGHNQETQYF. CDR3 DNA: TGTGCCAGCAGCGCCGCGGGACACAACCAAGAGACCCAGTACTTC.

The rearrangement uses TRBV7-2 and TRBJ2-2; D not certain. The V and J ends lost 5 bases and 4 bases respectively, with 14 bases between them. CDR3 length equals 15 residues. Germline V lookup: CDR1 SGHTA, CDR2 FQGNSA. The CDR3 coding sequence is TGTGCCAGCAGCATTTTCCACCCAGGCACCGGGGAGCTGTTTTTT. It encodes CASSIFHPGTGELFF.

The rearrangement joins TRBV6-2 or TRBV6-3 to TRBJ1-5, with D possibly matching TRBD1 (5 bases). Looked up from germline, CDR1 is MNHEY and CDR2 is SVGEGT. The CDR3 loop spans 15 amino acids. V was pared by 5 bases and J by 0 bases, with 11 bases between. The CDR3 loop reads CASSTGGLSNQPQHF. The CDR3 DNA sequence: TGTGCCAGCAGTACCGGGGGACTTAGCAATCAGCCCCAGCATTTT.

The rearrangement uses TRBV5-4 and TRBJ2-7; a possible D gene is TRBD2 (5 bases). Germline loops: CDR1 SGHNT, CDR2 YYREEE (reference sequence). V was clipped by 1 base and J by 6 bases, with 14 bases between them. The CDR3 loop spans 14 amino acids. As DNA, the CDR3 is TGTGCCAGCAGCTTGTATCGGGGAGTTGGCGAGCAGTACTTC. Its protein is CASSLYRGVGEQYF. Full variable domain (remainder filled in from reference TRBV5-4 and TRBJ2-7): ETGVTQSPTHLIKTRGQQVTLRCSSQSGHNTVSWYQQALGQGPQFIFQYYREEENGRGNFPPRFSGLQFPNYSSELNVNALELDDSALYLCASSLYRGVGEQYFGPGTRLTVT.

The V call is TRBV5-1, the J call TRBJ2-1, with 7 bases lining up with TRBD2. Germline assignment: CDR1 SGHRS and CDR2 YFSETQ. The CDR3 spans 13 residues. V was clipped by 4 bases and J by 2 bases; unmatched bases: 0. CDR3 residues: CASSRGAYNEQFF. CDR3 coding DNA: TGCGCCAGCAGCCGGGGGGCCTACAATGAGCAGTTCTTC.

Here the CDR3 reads CASSIRDEQYF. The CDR3, as DNA: TGTGCCAGTAGTATACGAGACGAGCAGTACTTC. This chain joins TRBV19 and TRBJ2-7; D is unclear. The CDR3 is 11 amino acids. Trimming left V 2 bases short and J 5 bases short, with 4 bases between. The germline V gene has CDR1 LNHDA and CDR2 SQIVND (reference sequence).

The V call is TRBV7-3, the J call TRBJ1-5; 8 nucleotides line up with TRBD1. This CDR3 region has 16 residues. Per the germline V gene, CDR1 is SGHTA and CDR2 is FQGTGA. The V gene end was trimmed by 4 bases and the J gene end by 2 bases; junction bases not matched to a gene: 7. CDR3 DNA sequence: TGTGCCAGCAGCTCCCCGACAGGGGACGGCAATCAGCCCCAGCATTTT. Amino acids: CASSSPTGDGNQPQHF. The full variable domain, in which reference TRBV7-3 and TRBJ1-5 provide the parts outside the CDR3, is GAGVSQTPSNKVTEKGKYVELRCDPISGHTALYWYRQSLGQGPEFLIYFQGTGAADDSGLPNDRFFAVRPEGSVSTLKIQRTERGDSAVYLCASSSPTGDGNQPQHFGDGTRLSIL.

In this sample, this clone turned up once. The chain couples TRBV15 to TRBJ1-1, with TRBD1 matching 7 bases. Germline assignment: CDR1 LNHNV and CDR2 YYDKDF (reference sequence). Germline trimming cut 11 bases from V and 3 bases from J; bases unmatched to any gene: 12. This CDR3 region has 14 residues. The CDR3 loop is CASREQGWDTEAFF. In nucleotides, the CDR3 is TGTGCCTCTCGTGAACAGGGGTGGGACACTGAAGCTTTCTTT. The full variable domain, rest sourced from reference TRBV15 and TRBJ1-1, is DAMVIQNPRYQVTQFGKPVTLSCSQTLNHNVMYWYQQKSSQAPKLLFHYYDKDFNNEADTPDNFQSRRPNTSFCFLDIRSPGLGDTAMYLCASREQGWDTEAFFGQGTRLTVV.

This clone was recorded a few times. This chain connects TRBV5-4 to TRBJ1-3; a possible D gene is TRBD1 (6 bases). This CDR3 region has 16 residues. V lost 0 bases to trimming and J lost 2 bases, with 12 bases between them. Germline values: CDR1 SGHNT, CDR2 YYREEE (reference sequence). CDR3 nucleotides: TGTGCCAGCAGCTTGGCAGCCAGGGGCGCTGGAAACACCATATATTTT. This encodes CASSLAARGAGNTIYF.

The chain recombines TRBV1 with TRBJ1-3. TRBV1 represents a pseudogene. CDR3 size: 16 residues. The CDR3 region is CTSSRRRESSGNTIYF. CDR3 nucleotides: TGCACCAGCAGCCGCCGGCGCGAAAGCTCTGGAAACACCATATATTTT.

To note about this clone: The junction and the germline gene differ at one end; a read error may be behind it. The CDR3 spells CASSDSAPSGNTIYF. The CDR3 DNA is TGTGCCAGCAGTGACTCAGCACCGTCGGGAAACACCATATATTTT. The gene calls are TRBV6-5 and TRBJ1-3; D not certain. The CDR3 sequence is 15 residues long. Looked up from germline, CDR1 is MNHEY and CDR2 is SVGAGI.

The V gene is TRBV7-9, the J gene TRBJ2-2; D is unclear. The germline gives CDR1 SEHNR, CDR2 FQNEAQ (reference sequence). This CDR3 region has 17 residues. V was clipped by 1 base and J by 0 bases, with 12 bases between them. CDR3 amino acids: CASSLDIFRPNTGELFF. DNA of the CDR3: TGTGCCAGCAGCTTAGATATCTTTAGACCGAACACCGGGGAGCTGTTTTTT.

This chain uses TRBV9 with TRBJ2-1, with 8 bases aligning to TRBD2. The junction had 6 bases not matched to a gene; V was cut back by 0 bases and J by 7 bases. From germline, CDR1 is SGDLS and CDR2 YYNGEE. This CDR3 contains 15 residues. The CDR3 loop reads CASSVDSGEGNEQFF. The CDR3 region has the DNA TGTGCCAGCAGCGTAGATAGCGGGGAGGGAAATGAGCAGTTCTTC. Combining the CDR3 with reference TRBV9 and TRBJ2-1 gives the whole variable domain DSGVTQTPKHLITATGQRVTLRCSPRSGDLSVYWYQQSLDQGLQFLIQYYNGEERAKGNILERFSAQQFPDLHSELNLSSLELGDSALYFCASSVDSGEGNEQFFGPGTRLTVL.

This chain links TRBV3-1 (or the pseudogene TRBV3-2) with TRBJ1-1; D is unclear. Germline loops: CDR1 LGHDT, CDR2 YNNKEL (reference sequence). V was pared by 2 bases and J by 5 bases, with 9 bases between. The CDR3 consists of 13 residues. DNA of the CDR3: TGTGCCAGCAGCCAAAGTGTTCGGACTGAAGCTTTCTTT. Its translation: CASSQSVRTEAFF.

The CDR3 DNA is TGTGCCACCGAGACAGGGGTTGGCTATGGCTACACCTTC. This sequence encodes CATETGVGYGYTF. This chain joins TRBV4-2 and TRBJ1-2; TRBD1 agrees at 8 bases. This CDR3 contains 13 residues. Germline lookup yields CDR1 LGHNA and CDR2 YNFKEQ. V was pared by 10 bases and J by 4 bases, with 8 bases of the junction left unmatched.

The V gene is TRBV5-4, the J gene TRBJ1-2, with D unresolved. CDR1 is SGHNT and CDR2 is YYREEE in the germline V gene (reference sequence). This CDR3 contains 14 residues. Trimming removed 4 bases at V and 2 bases at J, with 12 bases between. CDR3: CASSLPSRNYGYTF. The CDR3 DNA sequence: TGTGCCAGCAGCCTACCCTCAAGAAACTATGGCTACACCTTC.

The chain joins TRBV9 to TRBJ2-3, with 8 bases aligning to TRBD2. Per the germline V gene, CDR1 is SGDLS and CDR2 is YYNGEE. CDR3 length: 16 residues. V was clipped by 5 bases and J by 3 bases; unmatched bases: 11. CDR3 in DNA: TGTGCCAGCAGTATTACTGGACTAGCCTCTACAGATACGCAGTATTTT. Its translation: CASSITGLASTDTQYF.